This entry lists 30 T cell receptor beta chains sequenced from one sample in a study of cytomegalovirus exposure and HLA in healthy donors. It was with 60 Vbeta and 13 Jbeta primers that the PCR ran. The assay was immunoSEQ multiplex PCR, and TCRdb's table has in-frame clones only and misses some. The sample has 130,000 to 150,000 clones. Sequenced material: PBMCs. These receptors came from a male donor in good health and CMV-seronegative.

This rearrangement joins TRBV30 to TRBJ2-5, with 8 nucleotides matching TRBD2. CDR1 is GTSNPN and CDR2 is SVGIG in the germline V gene (reference sequence). J was trimmed by 4 bases and V by 0 bases; bases with no gene match: 1. The length of the CDR3 is 13 residues. The CDR3, as DNA: TGTGCCTGGAGTGTAGGGACTAGAGAGACCCAGTACTTC. Its translation: CAWSVGTRETQYF. The full variable domain, in which reference TRBV30 and TRBJ2-5 provide the parts outside the CDR3, is SQTIHQWPATLVQPVGSPLSLECTVEGTSNPNLYWYRQAAGRGLQLLFYSVGIGQISSEVPQNLSASRPQDRQFILSSKKLLLSDSGFYLCAWSVGTRETQYFGPGTRLLVL.

CDR3 sequence: CASSQVSRLNIQYF. The CDR3 DNA follows: TGTGCCAGCAGCCAAGTATCCAGATTAAACATTCAGTACTTC. The chain recombines TRBV14 with TRBJ2-4; no clear D gene. This CDR3 spans 14 amino acids. CDR1 and CDR2 (germline): SGHDN, FVKESK. The V and J ends lost 1 base and 6 bases respectively, with 10 bases between them. The variable domain in full, completed from reference TRBV14 and TRBJ2-4, reads EAGVTQFPSHSVIEKGQTVTLRCDPISGHDNLYWYRRVMGKEIKFLLHFVKESKQDESGMPNNRFLAERTGGTYSTLKVQPAELEDSGVYFCASSQVSRLNIQYFGAGTRLSVL.

This sequence joins TRBV7-2 and TRBJ1-6; no reliable D call. CDR1 is SGHTA and CDR2 is FQGNSA in the germline V gene. V was cut by 5 bases and J by 7 bases, with 9 bases left in between. This CDR3 has 13 residues. DNA for the CDR3: TGTGCCAGCAGCCCGGCGGAGAATTCACCCCTCCACTTT. As protein: CASSPAENSPLHF.

The chain combines TRBV29-1 with TRBJ1-2, with 9 bases lining up with TRBD1. Trimming removed 6 bases from V and 8 bases from J; junction bases left unmatched: 4. Germline lookup yields CDR1 SQVTM and CDR2 ANQGSEA. This CDR3 comprises 11 residues. This chain's CDR3 is CSVPGTGGYTF. As DNA, the CDR3 is TGCAGCGTCCCAGGGACAGGGGGCTACACCTTC. Together with reference TRBV29-1 and TRBJ1-2, the CDR3 gives the full variable domain: SAVISQKPSRDICQRGTSLTIQCQVDSQVTMMFWYRQQPGQSLTLIATANQGSEATYESGFVIDKFPISRPNLTFSTLTVSNMSPEDSSIYLCSVPGTGGYTFGSGTRLTVV.

This chain connects TRBV7-2 to TRBJ2-1; D unresolved. In germline, CDR1 is SGHTA, CDR2 FQGNSA. The V end was cut by 2 bases, the J end by 4 bases, with 15 bases between. The CDR3 has 16 residues. Here the CDR3 DNA reads TGTGCCAGCAGCTTATTAGAACAGACGAGATACAATGAGCAGTTCTTC. Protein: CASSLLEQTRYNEQFF.

The chain links TRBV30 to TRBJ1-4, with D perhaps matching TRBD1 (6 bases). Germline loops: CDR1 GTSNPN, CDR2 SVGIG (reference sequence). Trimming stripped 0 bases from V and 8 bases from J, with 22 bases between. The CDR3 spans 17 residues. CDR3: CAWSVGGAYSFREKLFF. As DNA, the CDR3 is TGTGCCTGGAGTGTAGGGGGGGCTTACTCGTTTAGGGAAAAACTGTTTTTT.

The chain employs TRBV6-5 and TRBJ2-2; D ambiguous. This CDR3 has 14 amino acids. Germline CDR1 is MNHEY and CDR2 is SVGAGI. Trimming removed 6 bases from V and 1 base from J, with 9 bases in between. CDR3 protein: CASSESGNTGELFF. CDR3 nucleotides: TGTGCCAGCAGCGAGTCCGGGAACACCGGGGAGCTGTTTTTT.

The chain links TRBV30 to TRBJ1-2, with 10 nucleotides matching TRBD1. V dropped 8 bases and J dropped 0; count of bases not matched to a gene: 18. Germline assignment: CDR1 GTSNPN and CDR2 SVGIG (reference sequence). The CDR3 has 18 amino acids. The chain's CDR3 is CAPSVRARDRGANYGYTF. CDR3 DNA: TGTGCCCCCAGTGTACGGGCCCGGGACAGGGGAGCTAACTATGGCTACACCTTC.

The chain carries TRBV5-1 and TRBJ2-2; perhaps TRBD2 as D (6 bases). With 4 bases removed from V and 2 bases from J, the gap between germline ends came to 9 bases. Germline assignment: CDR1 SGHRS and CDR2 YFSETQ. CDR3 length: 14 residues. In nucleotides, the CDR3 is TGCGCCAGCAGCCAAACTAGCAACACCGGGGAGCTGTTTTTT. Protein: CASSQTSNTGELFF.

The chain has TRBV7-6 and TRBJ1-2; weak D call: TRBD1 (6 bases). This CDR3 region has 14 residues. Germline V CDR1 and CDR2: SGHVS, FNYEAQ. V lost 5 bases and J lost 8, with 18 bases in between. CDR3 DNA sequence: TGTGCCAGCAGCCCGCTTGGGGGGGCGGGAGGCTACACCTTC. Translation gives CASSPLGGAGGYTF.

The chain carries TRBV6-1 and TRBJ2-2; D unresolved. Trimming removed 0 bases at V and 8 bases at J, with 10 bases between. The CDR3 runs 14 residues. In germline, CDR1 is MNHNS, CDR2 SASEGT. In DNA form, the CDR3 reads TGTGCCAGCAGTGAAGCGCGGTTGTTAGGGGAGCTGTTTTTT. It specifies CASSEARLLGELFF.

The rearrangement links TRBV7-6 to TRBJ1-4, with D possibly matching TRBD1 (6 bases). CDR1 is SGHVS and CDR2 is FNYEAQ in the germline V gene. V gave up 8 bases and J gave up 6 bases, with 16 bases separating them. The CDR3 length is 14 residues. The CDR3 DNA reads TGTGCCAGCGCGAGATCCGCAGGGGATGAAAAACTGTTTTTT. Translated, it gives CASARSAGDEKLFF.

The rearrangement joins TRBV6-6 to TRBJ2-7, with a possible D match to TRBD1 (6 bases). V lost 1 base and J 4 bases, leaving 11 bases between the germline ends. The CDR3 loop spans 14 amino acids. Germline assignment: CDR1 MNHNY and CDR2 SVGAGI (reference sequence). CDR3 in DNA: TGTGCCAGCAGTTACTTGGACAGCCCTTACGAGCAGTACTTC. Translated, it gives CASSYLDSPYEQYF.

The J gene is TRBJ2-2, the V gene TRBV5-4; TRBD2 agrees at 11 bases. The J segment lost 7 bases and the V segment lost 4 bases, leaving 6 bases of the junction unmatched. CDR1 and CDR2 (germline): SGHNT, YYREEE (reference sequence). The CDR3 length is 15 residues. The CDR3 here is CASSLSGRADGELFF. As DNA, the CDR3 is TGTGCCAGCAGCCTTAGCGGGAGGGCCGACGGGGAGCTGTTTTTT. The full variable domain, its missing parts supplied by reference TRBV5-4 and TRBJ2-2, is ETGVTQSPTHLIKTRGQQVTLRCSSQSGHNTVSWYQQALGQGPQFIFQYYREEENGRGNFPPRFSGLQFPNYSSELNVNALELDDSALYLCASSLSGRADGELFFGEGSRLTVL.

The chain combines TRBV28 with TRBJ2-7; TRBD1 matches at 9 bases. The CDR3 is made up of 15 amino acids. The germline V gene encodes CDR1 MDHEN and CDR2 SYDVKM. The V and J ends lost 6 bases and 3 bases, in that order; junction bases with no gene match: 9. CDR3 nucleotides: TGTGCCAGCAGGCCACCGGGACAGGGATTCTACGAGCAGTACTTC. This codes for CASRPPGQGFYEQYF.

This chain joins TRBV5-6 and TRBJ1-5, with TRBD1 as a possible D gene (6 bases). Germline V lookup: CDR1 SGHDT, CDR2 YYEEEE. Trimming shortened V by 4 bases and J by 3 bases, and 11 bases separated the two germline ends. The CDR3 has 14 residues. The CDR3 is CASSRTETNQPQHF. The CDR3 nucleotides are TGTGCCAGCAGCCGGACAGAAACCAATCAGCCCCAGCATTTT. Combining the CDR3 with reference TRBV5-6 and TRBJ1-5 gives the whole variable domain DAGVTQSPTHLIKTRGQQVTLRCSPKSGHDTVSWYQQALGQGPQFIFQYYEEEERQRGNFPDRFSGHQFPNYSSELNVNALLLGDSALYLCASSRTETNQPQHFGDGTRLSIL.

The rearrangement uses TRBV25-1 and TRBJ2-7; 9 bases are shared with TRBD1. The V gene's germline CDR1 is MGHDK and CDR2 SYGVNS. This CDR3 has 14 residues. V was pared by 4 bases and J by 6 bases, with 7 bases of the junction left unmatched. The CDR3 nucleotides read TGTGCCAGCAGTGTACCGGGACAGGGAAGCGAGCAGTACTTC. It codes for CASSVPGQGSEQYF.

The chain uses TRBV7-2 and TRBJ2-6, with 9 bases fitting TRBD1. V dropped 1 base and J dropped 1; count of bases not matched to a gene: 5. This CDR3 has 18 amino acids. Per the germline V gene, CDR1 is SGHTA and CDR2 is FQGNSA. CDR3 nucleotides: TGTGCCAGCAGCTTAGAAGGGACAGGGAGATCTGGGGCCAACGTCCTGACTTTC. Its translation: CASSLEGTGRSGANVLTF.

The chain couples TRBV6-1 to TRBJ2-5, with 7 bases identical to TRBD2. The J call may be faulty, since TRBJ2-7 better matches the DNA end. The CDR3 consists of 14 residues. Germline loops: CDR1 MNHNS, CDR2 SASEGT. This CDR3 is CASSLLAEGYEQYF. The CDR3 DNA follows: TGTGCCAGCAGTCTCCTAGCGGAAGGCTACGAGCAGTACTTC.

V gene TRBV11-2 combines with J gene TRBJ2-7; TRBD1 matches 7 bases. The V gene end was trimmed by 3 bases and the J gene end by 2 bases; junction bases not matched to a gene: 10. The CDR3 extends over 16 amino acids. Germline assignment: CDR1 SGHAT and CDR2 FQNNGV. The CDR3 reads CASSFGSGTVTYEQYF. The DNA of the CDR3 is TGTGCCAGCAGCTTTGGGTCCGGGACAGTTACCTACGAGCAGTACTTC.

The J gene is TRBJ2-5, the V gene TRBV15, with TRBD2 matching 9 bases. Trimming cost V 5 bases and J 4 bases; bases outside gene matches: 8. The CDR3 length is 15 residues. CDR1 LNHNV and CDR2 YYDKDF come from the germline V gene (reference sequence). The CDR3 protein is CATSPLAGERETQYF. The CDR3, as DNA: TGTGCCACCAGCCCTTTAGCGGGGGAAAGAGAGACCCAGTACTTC. The whole variable domain, filled in from reference TRBV15 and TRBJ2-5, reads DAMVIQNPRYQVTQFGKPVTLSCSQTLNHNVMYWYQQKSSQAPKLLFHYYDKDFNNEADTPDNFQSRRPNTSFCFLDIRSPGLGDTAMYLCATSPLAGERETQYFGPGTRLLVL.

J is TRBJ1-4 and V is TRBV5-3; D ambiguous. TRBV5-3 is an open reading frame whose function is uncertain. V dropped 0 bases and J dropped 6 bases, with 9 bases sitting between them. CDR3 size: 14 residues. The CDR3 here is CARSLASRDEKLFF. In nucleotides, the CDR3 is TGTGCCAGAAGCTTGGCGTCCCGGGATGAAAAACTGTTTTTT.

In DNA form, the CDR3 reads TGTGCCAGCAGCTTGGGACCTACAGGGACCCCCTATGGCTACACCTTC. As protein: CASSLGPTGTPYGYTF. The V gene is TRBV5-6, the J gene TRBJ1-2; weak D call: TRBD1 (6 bases). The V gene lost 0 bases and the J gene lost 4 bases, with 16 bases spanning the gap. Germline V gene sequence: CDR1 SGHDT, CDR2 YYEEEE. This CDR3 is built from 16 residues.

The chain uses TRBV25-1 and TRBJ2-3, with 13 positions matching TRBD2. This CDR3 comprises 18 residues. CDR1 MGHDK and CDR2 SYGVNS come from the germline V gene. After removal of 3 bases from V and 0 bases from J, the junction contained 6 bases not matched to a gene. CDR3 loop: CASSDGLAGVWSTDTQYF. CDR3 DNA sequence: TGTGCCAGCAGTGATGGACTAGCGGGAGTGTGGAGCACAGATACGCAGTATTTT.

The chain has TRBV27 and TRBJ2-7; 10 bases fit TRBD1. Per the germline V gene, CDR1 is MNHEY and CDR2 is SMNVEV (reference sequence). The V segment lost 6 bases and the J segment 2 bases; nucleotides outside the gene matches: 10. This CDR3 is built from 16 residues. The CDR3 DNA reads TGTGCCAGCAGACTTACACCGGGACAGGGGACCTACGAGCAGTACTTC. Translating it yields CASRLTPGQGTYEQYF.

The chain is built from TRBV4-3 and TRBJ1-1; TRBD1 matches 7 bases. Germline V gene sequence: CDR1 LGHNA, CDR2 YSLEER. The CDR3 runs to 14 residues. Trimming cost V 4 bases and J 5 bases; bases outside gene matches: 7. The CDR3: CASSLGGRGTEAFF. Written as DNA, the CDR3 is TGCGCCAGCAGCCTAGGGGGCCGGGGTACTGAAGCTTTCTTT.

The genes are TRBV28 and TRBJ2-7; TRBD2 is a possible D gene (6 bases). The germline V and J ends were trimmed by 6 bases and 0 bases, with 12 bases remaining between them. The germline CDR1 and CDR2 sequences are MDHEN and SYDVKM. CDR3 length: 14 amino acids. In DNA, the CDR3 is TGTGCCAGCAGGGGGACTCTGAGCTCCTACGAGCAGTACTTC. This encodes CASRGTLSSYEQYF.

V gene TRBV7-2 combines with J gene TRBJ1-1; D not certain. The CDR3 totals 16 residues. Germline V gene lookup returns CDR1 SGHTA and CDR2 FQGNSA. V shed 5 bases and J shed 1 base, with 17 bases lying between them. The DNA for the CDR3 is TGTGCCAGCAGCCCAAGAGCGGCGCTTGCGAACACTGAAGCTTTCTTT. This translates into CASSPRAALANTEAFF. Filled out from reference TRBV7-2 and TRBJ1-1, the complete variable domain reads GAGVSQSPSNKVTEKGKDVELRCDPISGHTALYWYRQSLGQGLEFLIYFQGNSAPDKSGLPSDRFSAERTGGSVSTLTIQRTQQEDSAVYLCASSPRAALANTEAFFGQGTRLTVV.

This chain connects TRBV30 to TRBJ1-3; D perhaps matches TRBD1 (6 bases). Trimming stripped 0 bases from V and 4 bases from J, with 16 bases between. CDR3 length equals 16 residues. Germline values: CDR1 GTSNPN, CDR2 SVGIG (reference sequence). The CDR3 DNA reads as TGTGCCTGGAGTGTACATGGGGGGGCGGCGGGAAACACCATATATTTT. Its protein is CAWSVHGGAAGNTIYF.

V gene TRBV9 combines with J gene TRBJ1-2; D is unresolved. The CDR3 sequence is 13 residues long. The V gene's germline CDR1 is SGDLS and CDR2 YYNGEE. The ends were cut back, 0 bases at V and 8 bases at J, with 11 bases in the middle. The CDR3 loop reads CASSVATTEGYTF. Here the CDR3 DNA reads TGTGCCAGCAGCGTAGCTACAACGGAGGGCTACACCTTC.